A single sample is the source of the 21 T cell receptor beta chains below, sequenced in a study of blood T cell repertoires in COVID-19 (dated by TCRdb to the early 2020s). The library was built by means of the immunoSEQ multiplex PCR assay. TCRdb mirrors the immuneACCESS table, restricted to in-frame sequences. Some clones are absent from its copies; in checked studies, under half trace to an unresolved V gene, and the reason for the others is unknown. The sample table shows roughly 400,000 clones, and about 89% are seen once. The ten largest clonotypes hold about 2.3% of the sample. The sample comprised peripheral blood. These receptors came from a woman in her sixties with COVID-19, enrolled during active disease.

This rearrangement joins TRBV27 to TRBJ1-5; possibly TRBD1 for D (5 bases). The CDR3 runs to 15 residues. Trimming cost V 3 bases and J 5 bases, with 14 bases left between them. CDR1 and CDR2 from the germline V gene are MNHEY and SMNVEV (reference sequence). The CDR3 nucleotides are TGTGCCAGCAGTTTCTCGGTCGACAGAGATCAGCCCCAGCATTTT. This encodes CASSFSVDRDQPQHF.

The CDR3 nucleotides read TGTGCCAGCAGCTTCGGTAATTCACCCCTCCACTTT. Encoded protein: CASSFGNSPLHF. The chain combines TRBV5-8 with TRBJ1-6; no clear D gene. Between the trimmed V and J ends, which lost 2 bases and 6 bases, there was a span of 3 bases. CDR1 is SGHTS and CDR2 is YDEGEE in the germline V gene. The CDR3 totals 12 residues.

V is TRBV7-7 and J is TRBJ2-1, with D possibly being TRBD1 (6 bases). The V gene's germline CDR1 is SSHAT and CDR2 FNYEAQ (reference sequence). The CDR3 contains 13 residues. The V end lost 7 bases, the J end lost 4 bases, and 11 bases lay between the germline ends. CDR3 DNA sequence: TGTGCCAGCACCATCAGGGGTTACAATGAGCAGTTCTTC. Translation: CASTIRGYNEQFF.

This chain links TRBV6-5 with TRBJ2-6; TRBD2 is a possible D gene (5 bases). The germline CDR1 and CDR2 sequences are MNHEY and SVGAGI. The CDR3 contains 11 residues. Trimming shortened V by 9 bases and J by 6 bases, and 6 bases separated the two germline ends. The CDR3 DNA reads TGTGCCAGTCGGGAGGCCAACGTCCTGACTTTC. It encodes CASREANVLTF.

V and J are TRBV27 and TRBJ2-7, with D perhaps matching TRBD2 (7 bases). Germline V gene data show CDR1 as MNHEY and CDR2 as SMNVEV (reference sequence). CDR3 length: 14 amino acids. Trimming shortened V by 4 bases and J by 4 bases, and 14 bases separated the two germline ends. CDR3 nucleotides: TGTGCCAGCAGTTCGTTCGGGGGGACATACGAGCAGTACTTC. This translates into CASSSFGGTYEQYF.

The genes are TRBV28 and TRBJ2-6; D not resolved. V lost 1 base and J 0 bases, leaving 7 bases between the germline ends. Germline CDR1 is MDHEN and CDR2 is SYDVKM. CDR3 size: 16 residues. The CDR3 region is CASSLFPGSGANVLTF. For the CDR3, the DNA is TGTGCCAGCAGTTTATTCCCGGGCTCTGGGGCCAACGTCCTGACTTTC.

The V call is TRBV7-9, the J call TRBJ2-5; 10 bases agree with TRBD1. Germline CDR1 and CDR2: SEHNR and FQNEAQ (reference sequence). Losses at the gene ends were 4 bases for V and 4 bases for J; bases not matched to a gene: 6. CDR3 size: 15 residues. The CDR3 loop reads CASSSGQGESETQYF. CDR3 in DNA: TGTGCCAGCAGCTCCGGACAGGGGGAGTCAGAGACCCAGTACTTC.

This chain's CDR3 is CAWSGGWSSYEQYF. CDR3 sequence (DNA): TGTGCCTGGTCAGGGGGCTGGAGCTCCTACGAGCAGTACTTC. V is TRBV30 and J is TRBJ2-7; 8 bases agree with TRBD1. CDR3 length: 14 residues. Germline CDR1 reads GTSNPN; CDR2 reads SVGIG (reference sequence). V was clipped by 5 bases and J by 0 bases; unmatched bases: 6.

This clone was seen more than once but under ten times. The rearrangement uses TRBV6-1 and TRBJ1-3, with TRBD1 identical over 7 bases. The V and J ends lost 2 bases and 0 bases, in that order; junction bases with no gene match: 4. This CDR3 comprises 16 residues. Germline-derived CDR1 and CDR2 are MNHNS and SASEGT. For the CDR3, the DNA is TGTGCCAGCAGTGAATTATGGGACAGCTCTGGAAACACCATATATTTT. It yields the protein CASSELWDSSGNTIYF.

The chain joins TRBV19 to TRBJ1-3; D gene unclear. The germline V gene has CDR1 LNHDA and CDR2 SQIVND (reference sequence). V gave up 7 bases and J gave up 2 bases, with 12 bases separating them. The CDR3 loop spans 14 amino acids. DNA for the CDR3: TGTGCCAGTACCCTCAGGACTGCTGGAAACACCATATATTTT. It encodes CASTLRTAGNTIYF.

This sequence joins TRBV4-1 and TRBJ1-5; 10 nucleotides match TRBD1. This CDR3 has 22 amino acids. Germline loops: CDR1 MGHRA, CDR2 YSYEKL. V shed 4 bases and J 2 bases; nucleotides not matched to a gene: 23. The CDR3 loop is CASSPPRDRGPAGMRGNQPQHF. The CDR3 nucleotides are TGCGCCAGCAGCCCGCCCCGCGACAGGGGGCCTGCGGGTATGAGGGGCAATCAGCCCCAGCATTTT.

The chain joins TRBV5-8 to TRBJ1-2; maybe TRBD1 (6 bases). The CDR3 extends over 12 amino acids. The V gene's germline CDR1 is SGHTS and CDR2 YDEGEE. Between the trimmed V and J ends, which lost 4 bases and 8 bases, there was a span of 12 bases. DNA for the CDR3: TGTGCCAGCAGCGTCACAGGGATAGGCTACACCTTC. It translates to CASSVTGIGYTF. Variable domain in full (rest from reference TRBV5-8 and TRBJ1-2): EAGVTQSPTHLIKTRGQQATLRCSPISGHTSVYWYQQALGLGLQFLLWYDEGEERNRGNFPPRFSGRQFPNYSSELNVNALELEDSALYLCASSVTGIGYTFGSGTRLTVV.

This chain uses TRBV6-5 with TRBJ2-5, with TRBD1 identical over 9 bases. Germline lookup yields CDR1 MNHEY and CDR2 SVGAGI. V shed 7 bases, J shed 4 bases, and the junction held 4 bases outside the gene matches. The CDR3 contains 13 residues. The chain's CDR3 is CASMRQGVETQYF. The CDR3 DNA follows: TGTGCCAGCATGCGACAGGGGGTAGAGACCCAGTACTTC.

The chain has TRBV5-6 and TRBJ2-7; 10 bases agree with TRBD1. Trimming took 6 bases from V and 6 from J; bases not matched to a gene: 3. The germline V gene has CDR1 SGHDT and CDR2 YYEEEE. This CDR3 has 12 amino acids. CDR3 sequence reads: CASMGTGVEQYF. The CDR3 nucleotides are TGTGCCAGCATGGGGACAGGGGTCGAGCAGTACTTC.

This chain's CDR3 is CATLSAGFTEAFF. The CDR3, as DNA: TGTGCTACCTTATCCGCCGGGTTCACTGAAGCTTTCTTT. The rearrangement uses TRBV7-9 and TRBJ1-1; D unresolved. Germline V gene data show CDR1 as SEHNR and CDR2 as FQNEAQ (reference sequence). The CDR3 has 13 residues.

This clone was detected a few times. J is TRBJ2-3 and V is TRBV27; 10 bases match TRBD2. The CDR3 is made up of 16 amino acids. J was trimmed by 5 bases and V by 2 bases; bases with no gene match: 7. CDR1 MNHEY and CDR2 SMNVEV come from the germline V gene (reference sequence). CDR3 in amino acids: CASSLGSGGAVDTQYF. The CDR3 nucleotides are TGTGCCAGCAGTTTAGGGAGCGGGGGGGCCGTAGATACGCAGTATTTT.

The rearrangement uses TRBV9 and TRBJ2-7; D perhaps matches TRBD1 (6 bases). Germline CDR1 and CDR2: SGDLS and YYNGEE. The length of the CDR3 is 12 residues. The V end lost 3 bases, the J end lost 4 bases, and 8 bases lay between the germline ends. As DNA, the CDR3 is TGTGCCAGCAGCGGAACAGGGTACGAGCAGTACTTC. It yields the protein CASSGTGYEQYF.

The genes are TRBV7-8 and TRBJ1-6, with 7 bases fitting TRBD1. With V trimmed by 1 base and J by 7 bases, 10 bases remained unmatched. CDR3 length: 17 amino acids. Germline V lookup: CDR1 SGHVS, CDR2 FQNEAQ. This CDR3 reads CASSLGAGTAGNSPLHF. CDR3 nucleotides: TGTGCCAGCAGCTTAGGGGCGGGGACAGCCGGGAATTCACCCCTCCACTTT.

V usage is TRBV7-3 and J usage is TRBJ2-6, with D possibly being TRBD1 (6 bases). This CDR3 is 16 amino acids long. Trimming shortened V by 4 bases and J by 7 bases, and 17 bases separated the two germline ends. Germline assignment: CDR1 SGHTA and CDR2 FQGTGA. CDR3 amino acids: CASSSNRVVGANVLTF. In DNA, the CDR3 is TGTGCCAGCAGCTCGAACAGGGTAGTTGGCGCCAACGTCCTGACTTTC.

The chain joins TRBV7-2 to TRBJ2-7; TRBD2 is a possible D gene (5 bases). This CDR3 is 16 amino acids long. CDR1 and CDR2 from the germline V gene are SGHTA and FQGNSA. V was pared by 5 bases and J by 2 bases, with 19 bases between. As DNA, the CDR3 is TGTGCCAGCAGCCGCAGCGGCGGAAACGCGGCCTACGAGCAGTACTTC. This encodes CASSRSGGNAAYEQYF.

The chain combines TRBV15 with TRBJ1-3; D ambiguous. The CDR3 loop spans 16 amino acids. Germline V gives CDR1 LNHNV, CDR2 YYDKDF (reference sequence). The V and J ends lost 1 base and 0 bases respectively, with 10 bases between them. The CDR3 DNA reads TGTGCCACCAGCAGAGGGGAGGGAGTCTCTGGAAACACCATATATTTT. Protein sequence: CATSRGEGVSGNTIYF.